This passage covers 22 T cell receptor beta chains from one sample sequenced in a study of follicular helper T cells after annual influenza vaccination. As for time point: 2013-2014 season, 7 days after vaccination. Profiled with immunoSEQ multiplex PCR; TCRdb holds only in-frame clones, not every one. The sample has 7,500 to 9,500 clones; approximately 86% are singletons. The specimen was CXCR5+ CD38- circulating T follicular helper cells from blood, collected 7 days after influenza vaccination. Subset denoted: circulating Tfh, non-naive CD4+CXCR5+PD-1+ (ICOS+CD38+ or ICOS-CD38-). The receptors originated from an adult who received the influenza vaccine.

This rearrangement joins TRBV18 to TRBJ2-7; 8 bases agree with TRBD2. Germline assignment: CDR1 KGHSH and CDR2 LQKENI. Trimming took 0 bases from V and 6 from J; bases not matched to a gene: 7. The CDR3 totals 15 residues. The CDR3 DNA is TGTGCCAGCTCACCACCGACGGGGGGGCTCGGCGAGCAGTACTTC. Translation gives CASSPPTGGLGEQYF.

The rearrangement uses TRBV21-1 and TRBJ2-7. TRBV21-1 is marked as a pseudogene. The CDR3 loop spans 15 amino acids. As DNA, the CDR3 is TGTGCCAGCAGCTCGAAAGGTGGGGTTACCTACGAGCAGTACTTC. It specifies CASSSKGGVTYEQYF.

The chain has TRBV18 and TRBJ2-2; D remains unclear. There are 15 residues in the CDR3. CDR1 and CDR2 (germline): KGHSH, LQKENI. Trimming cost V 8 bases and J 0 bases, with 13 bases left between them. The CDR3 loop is CASTKEGANTGELFF. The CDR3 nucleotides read TGTGCCAGCACGAAGGAAGGAGCGAACACCGGGGAGCTGTTTTTT.

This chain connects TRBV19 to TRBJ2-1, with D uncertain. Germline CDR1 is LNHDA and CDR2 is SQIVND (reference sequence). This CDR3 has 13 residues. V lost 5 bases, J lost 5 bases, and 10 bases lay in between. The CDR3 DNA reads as TGTGCCAGTAGTTGGCAGGTAAACAATGAGCAGTTCTTC. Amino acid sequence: CASSWQVNNEQFF.

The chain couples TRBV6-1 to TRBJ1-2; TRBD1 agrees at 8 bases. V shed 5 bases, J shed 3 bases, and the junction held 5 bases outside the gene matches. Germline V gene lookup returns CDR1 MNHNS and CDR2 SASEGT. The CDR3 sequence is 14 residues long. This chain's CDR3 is CASSRQGTDYGYTF. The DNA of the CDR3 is TGTGCCAGCAGTCGACAGGGGACGGACTATGGCTACACCTTC.

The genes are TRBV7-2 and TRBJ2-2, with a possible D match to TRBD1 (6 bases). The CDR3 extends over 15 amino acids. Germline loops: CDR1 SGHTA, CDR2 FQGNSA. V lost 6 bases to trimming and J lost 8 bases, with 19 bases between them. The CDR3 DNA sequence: TGTGCCAGCAGACCTAACCAAAACAGGGATGGGGAGCTGTTTTTT. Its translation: CASRPNQNRDGELFF.

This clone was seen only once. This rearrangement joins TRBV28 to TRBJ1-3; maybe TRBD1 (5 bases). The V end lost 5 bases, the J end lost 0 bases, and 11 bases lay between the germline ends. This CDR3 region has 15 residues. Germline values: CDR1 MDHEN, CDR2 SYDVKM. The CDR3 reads CASSRDFSSGNTIYF. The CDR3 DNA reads TGTGCCAGCAGTCGGGACTTTAGCTCTGGAAACACCATATATTTT.

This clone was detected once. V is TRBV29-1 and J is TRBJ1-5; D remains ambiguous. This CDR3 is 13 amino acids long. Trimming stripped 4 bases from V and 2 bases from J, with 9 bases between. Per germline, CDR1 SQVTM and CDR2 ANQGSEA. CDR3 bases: TGCAGCGTTGCTGAGGATGGCAATCAGCCCCAGCATTTT. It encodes CSVAEDGNQPQHF.

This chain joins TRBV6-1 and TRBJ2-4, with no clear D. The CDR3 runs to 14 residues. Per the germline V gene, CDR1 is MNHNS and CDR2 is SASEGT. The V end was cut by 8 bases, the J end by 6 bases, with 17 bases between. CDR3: CASCGSLTLNIQYF. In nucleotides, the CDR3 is TGTGCCAGCTGTGGCAGCTTGACGTTAAACATTCAGTACTTC.

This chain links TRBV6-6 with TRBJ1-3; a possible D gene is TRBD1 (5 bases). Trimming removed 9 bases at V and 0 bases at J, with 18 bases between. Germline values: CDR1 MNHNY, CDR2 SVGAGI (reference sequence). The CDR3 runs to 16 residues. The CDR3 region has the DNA TGTGCCAGTTACCAAGAGGGGCAGAGCTCTGGAAACACCATATATTTT. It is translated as CASYQEGQSSGNTIYF.

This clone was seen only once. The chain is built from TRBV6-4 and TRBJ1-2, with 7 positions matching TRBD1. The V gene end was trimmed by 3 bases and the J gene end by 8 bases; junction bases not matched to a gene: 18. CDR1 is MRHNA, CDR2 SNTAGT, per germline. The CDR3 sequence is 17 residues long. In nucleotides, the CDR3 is TGTGCCAGCAGTGAGATGGAAGGGCAGGGGGGGGTTCGAGGCTACACCTTC. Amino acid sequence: CASSEMEGQGGVRGYTF.

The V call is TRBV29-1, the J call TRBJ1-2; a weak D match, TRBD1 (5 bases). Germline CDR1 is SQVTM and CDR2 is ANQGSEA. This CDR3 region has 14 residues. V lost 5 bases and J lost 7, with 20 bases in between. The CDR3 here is CSVRGLGVAGGYTF. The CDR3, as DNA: TGCAGCGTTCGAGGCTTAGGGGTGGCGGGTGGCTACACCTTC.

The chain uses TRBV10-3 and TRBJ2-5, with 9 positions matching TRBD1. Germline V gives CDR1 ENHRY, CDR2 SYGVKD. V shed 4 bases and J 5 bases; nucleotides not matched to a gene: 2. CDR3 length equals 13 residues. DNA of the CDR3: TGTGCCATCAGTGGAGGACAGGGGGAGACCCAGTACTTC. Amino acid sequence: CAISGGQGETQYF.

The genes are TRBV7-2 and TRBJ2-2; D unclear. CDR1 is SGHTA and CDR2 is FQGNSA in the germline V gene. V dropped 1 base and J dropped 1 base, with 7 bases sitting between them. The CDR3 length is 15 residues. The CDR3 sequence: CASSLGLGNTGELFF. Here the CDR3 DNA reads TGTGCCAGCAGCTTAGGTCTGGGGAACACCGGGGAGCTGTTTTTT.

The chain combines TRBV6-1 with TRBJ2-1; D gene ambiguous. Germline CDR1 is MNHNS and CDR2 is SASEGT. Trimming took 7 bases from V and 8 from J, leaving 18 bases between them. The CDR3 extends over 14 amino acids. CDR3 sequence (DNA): TGTGCCAGCAAGGTGACACACCCAGTCGATGAGCAGTTCTTC. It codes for CASKVTHPVDEQFF.

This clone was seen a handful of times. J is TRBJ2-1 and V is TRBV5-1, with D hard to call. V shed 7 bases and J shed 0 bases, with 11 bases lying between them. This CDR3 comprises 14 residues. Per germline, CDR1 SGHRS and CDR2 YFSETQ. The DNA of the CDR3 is TGCGCCAGCTTTACAGAGAGCTCCTACAATGAGCAGTTCTTC. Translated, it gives CASFTESSYNEQFF.

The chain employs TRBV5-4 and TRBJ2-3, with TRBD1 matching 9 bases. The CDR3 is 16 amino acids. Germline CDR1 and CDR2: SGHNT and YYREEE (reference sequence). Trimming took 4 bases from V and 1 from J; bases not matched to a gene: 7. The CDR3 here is CASSLKRTGGTDTQYF. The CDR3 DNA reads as TGTGCCAGCAGCCTGAAACGGACAGGGGGCACAGATACGCAGTATTTT.

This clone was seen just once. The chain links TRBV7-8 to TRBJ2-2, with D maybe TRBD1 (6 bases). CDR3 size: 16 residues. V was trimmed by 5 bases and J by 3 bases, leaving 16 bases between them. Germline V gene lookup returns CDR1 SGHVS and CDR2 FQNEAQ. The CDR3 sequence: CASSTSPKGDTGELFF. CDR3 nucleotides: TGTGCCAGCAGCACAAGCCCCAAGGGGGACACCGGGGAGCTGTTTTTT.

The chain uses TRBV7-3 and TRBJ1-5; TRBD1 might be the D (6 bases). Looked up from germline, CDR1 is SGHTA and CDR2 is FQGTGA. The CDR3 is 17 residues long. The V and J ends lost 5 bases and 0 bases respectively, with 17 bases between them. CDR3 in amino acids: CASSPNRDNFSNQPQHF. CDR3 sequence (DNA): TGTGCCAGCAGCCCGAACCGGGACAACTTTAGCAATCAGCCCCAGCATTTT.

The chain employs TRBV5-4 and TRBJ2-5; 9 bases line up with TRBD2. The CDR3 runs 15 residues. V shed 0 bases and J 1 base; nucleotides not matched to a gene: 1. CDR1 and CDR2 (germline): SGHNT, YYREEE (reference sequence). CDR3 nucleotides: TGTGCCAGCAGCTTGGGGACTAGCGCCCAAGAGACCCAGTACTTC. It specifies CASSLGTSAQETQYF.

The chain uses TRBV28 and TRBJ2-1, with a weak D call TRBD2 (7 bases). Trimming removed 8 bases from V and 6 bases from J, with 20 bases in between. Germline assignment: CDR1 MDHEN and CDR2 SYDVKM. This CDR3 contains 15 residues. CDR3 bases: TGTGCCAGCGAAACGGGGGGCTCGGCCATCAATGAGCAGTTCTTC. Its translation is CASETGGSAINEQFF.

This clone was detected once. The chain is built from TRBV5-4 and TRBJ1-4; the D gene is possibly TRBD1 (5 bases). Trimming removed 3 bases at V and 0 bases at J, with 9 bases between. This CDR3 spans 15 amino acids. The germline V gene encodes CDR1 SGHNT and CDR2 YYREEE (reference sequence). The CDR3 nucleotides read TGTGCCAGCAGCTGGGGCGGGGCAACTAATGAAAAACTGTTTTTT. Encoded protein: CASSWGGATNEKLFF. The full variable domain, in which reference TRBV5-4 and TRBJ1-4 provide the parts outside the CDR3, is ETGVTQSPTHLIKTRGQQVTLRCSSQSGHNTVSWYQQALGQGPQFIFQYYREEENGRGNFPPRFSGLQFPNYSSELNVNALELDDSALYLCASSWGGATNEKLFFGSGTQLSVL.